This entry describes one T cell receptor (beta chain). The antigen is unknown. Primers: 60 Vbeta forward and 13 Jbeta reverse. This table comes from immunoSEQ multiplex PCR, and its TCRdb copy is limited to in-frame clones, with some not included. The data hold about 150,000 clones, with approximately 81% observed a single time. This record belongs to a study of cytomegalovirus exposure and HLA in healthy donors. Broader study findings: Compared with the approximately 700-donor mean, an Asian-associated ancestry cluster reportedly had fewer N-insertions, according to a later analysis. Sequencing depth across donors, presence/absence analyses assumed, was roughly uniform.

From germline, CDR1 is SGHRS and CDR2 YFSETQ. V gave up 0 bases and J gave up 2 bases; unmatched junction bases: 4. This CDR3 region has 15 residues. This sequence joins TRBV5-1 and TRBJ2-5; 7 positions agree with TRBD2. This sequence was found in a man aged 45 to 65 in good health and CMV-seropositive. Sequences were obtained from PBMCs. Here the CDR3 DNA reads TGCGCCAGCAGCTTGGTAGCGGGTACACAAGAGACCCAGTACTTC. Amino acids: CASSLVAGTQETQYF.